This entry lists 24 T cell receptor beta chains sequenced from one sample in a study of blood T cell repertoires in COVID-19. Libraries were prepared by immunoSEQ multiplex PCR; TCRdb keeps only in-frame clonotypes and omits some of them. The sample carries around 390,000 clones, about 83% recorded once. Source material: PBMCs or T cells enriched from blood (not recorded which). The origin of the receptors is a woman aged 45-59 years who had recovered from COVID-19.

This rearrangement joins TRBV3-1 (or the pseudogene TRBV3-2) to TRBJ1-2; D is perhaps TRBD1 (5 bases). V lost 4 bases to trimming and J lost 4 bases, with 16 bases between them. The CDR3 consists of 15 residues. Germline lookup yields CDR1 LGHDT and CDR2 YNNKEL (reference sequence). CDR3 DNA sequence: TGTGCCAGCAGCCCCACCCGGGGGGTGGGCTATGGCTACACCTTC. Its translation is CASSPTRGVGYGYTF.

Written as DNA, the CDR3 is TGCAGTGCTAGTCCGGGATCTAGCACAGATACGCAGTATTTT. Translated, it gives CSASPGSSTDTQYF. This chain joins TRBV20-1 and TRBJ2-3, with D perhaps matching TRBD2 (5 bases). Trimming removed 3 bases from V and 0 bases from J, with 10 bases in between. The germline V gene has CDR1 DFQATT and CDR2 SNEGSKA (reference sequence). The CDR3 totals 14 residues.

The gene calls are TRBV7-8 and TRBJ1-3, with 7 bases matching TRBD1. The CDR3 has 15 amino acids. Germline CDR1 and CDR2: SGHVS and FQNEAQ. J lost 2 bases, V lost 3 bases, and 4 bases had no gene match. CDR3 region: CASSLTGWAGNTIYF. For the CDR3, the DNA is TGTGCCAGCAGCTTGACAGGGTGGGCTGGAAACACCATATATTTT.

This clone showed up just once. The chain is built from TRBV3-1 (or the pseudogene TRBV3-2) and TRBJ2-1; TRBD2 matches at 8 bases. V was pared by 2 bases and J by 3 bases, with 3 bases of the junction left unmatched. This CDR3 spans 15 amino acids. The V gene's germline CDR1 is LGHDT and CDR2 YNNKEL (reference sequence). This CDR3 reads CASSQSGLDYNEQFF. The CDR3 DNA reads as TGTGCCAGCAGCCAATCGGGACTAGACTACAATGAGCAGTTCTTC.

In DNA form, the CDR3 reads TGTGCCAGCAGCCCCGGGACTGACAACACTGAAGCTTTCTTT. Amino acids: CASSPGTDNTEAFF. The chain is built from TRBV9 and TRBJ1-1; perhaps TRBD1 as D (5 bases). CDR3 length: 14 residues. CDR1 and CDR2 from the germline V gene are SGDLS and YYNGEE. Trimming cost V 4 bases and J 2 bases, with 12 bases left between them.

The V and J genes are TRBV3-1 (or the pseudogene TRBV3-2) and TRBJ1-3, with unresolved D. This CDR3 has 14 residues. Germline lookup yields CDR1 LGHDT and CDR2 YNNKEL (reference sequence). The V end lost 7 bases, the J end lost 2 bases, and 12 bases lay between the germline ends. CDR3 DNA: TGTGCCAGCAAGGCGGGTCTTGCTGGAAACACCATATATTTT. Encoded protein: CASKAGLAGNTIYF.

The rearrangement links TRBV28 to TRBJ1-6, with no clear D. V was trimmed by 6 bases and J by 11 bases, leaving 14 bases between them. The CDR3 consists of 13 residues. Germline V gene lookup returns CDR1 MDHEN and CDR2 SYDVKM. The CDR3 reads CASSLILGTPLHF. The CDR3 DNA reads as TGTGCCAGCAGCCTGATCCTGGGCACACCCCTCCACTTT.

The V and J genes are TRBV13 and TRBJ1-1; weak D call: TRBD1 (5 bases). Germline assignment: CDR1 PRHDT and CDR2 FYEKMQ (reference sequence). Trimming pared 1 base from V and 4 bases from J, leaving 13 bases between. The CDR3 loop spans 15 amino acids. The CDR3 loop is CASSLEGYDGTEAFF. DNA of the CDR3: TGTGCCAGCAGCTTAGAGGGGTACGATGGCACTGAAGCTTTCTTT. Full variable domain (outside the CDR3, taken from reference TRBV13 and TRBJ1-1): AAGVIQSPRHLIKEKRETATLKCYPIPRHDTVYWYQQGPGQDPQFLISFYEKMQSDKGSIPDRFSAQQFSDYHSELNMSSLELGDSALYFCASSLEGYDGTEAFFGQGTRLTVV.

As regards this clone: Other DNA sequences in the same sample also yield this CDR3. This chain joins TRBV12-3 or TRBV12-4 and TRBJ1-1, with TRBD1 identical over 7 bases. The J segment lost 1 base and the V segment lost 7 bases, leaving 3 bases of the junction unmatched. CDR3 length: 13 amino acids. CDR3 sequence reads: CASTWTGNTEAFF. The CDR3 DNA is TGTGCCAGCACCTGGACAGGGAACACTGAAGCTTTCTTT.

The chain combines TRBV28 with TRBJ1-6, with 7 bases lining up with TRBD1. The CDR3 loop spans 15 amino acids. Trimming cost V 4 bases and J 9 bases; bases outside gene matches: 9. CDR1 is MDHEN, CDR2 SYDVKM, per germline. The DNA of the CDR3 is TGTGCCAGCAGTTCTGACAGGGCCTTTGGTTCACCCCTCCACTTT. This codes for CASSSDRAFGSPLHF.

The genes are TRBV3-1 (or the pseudogene TRBV3-2) and TRBJ1-2; D is possibly TRBD1 (6 bases). Deletions cut 4 bases from V and 7 bases from J, with 10 bases between. The CDR3 covers 12 residues. CDR1 is LGHDT, CDR2 YNNKEL, per germline (reference sequence). The CDR3 spells CASSRQASGYTF. DNA of the CDR3: TGTGCCAGCAGCCGACAGGCGTCTGGCTACACCTTC.

The V and J genes are TRBV9 and TRBJ2-5, with 10 nucleotides matching TRBD2. The CDR3 is 17 amino acids. Germline assignment: CDR1 SGDLS and CDR2 YYNGEE. V shed 4 bases, J shed 3 bases, and the junction held 12 bases outside the gene matches. The CDR3 DNA reads TGTGCCAGCAGCACCAGCGGGGGGGCCTTGGGAGAAGAGACCCAGTACTTC. Protein product: CASSTSGGALGEETQYF.

The V gene is TRBV5-4, the J gene TRBJ1-1; weak D call: TRBD1 (6 bases). CDR3 length equals 13 residues. V was clipped by 0 bases and J by 7 bases, with 10 bases between them. Germline CDR1 and CDR2: SGHNT and YYREEE (reference sequence). CDR3 sequence: CASSLVGADEAFF. The CDR3 DNA reads as TGTGCCAGCAGCTTGGTGGGGGCGGATGAAGCTTTCTTT.

V and J are TRBV19 and TRBJ1-1; 10 bases align to TRBD1. After removal of 7 bases from V and 0 bases from J, the junction contained 5 bases not matched to a gene. In germline, CDR1 is LNHDA, CDR2 SQIVND (reference sequence). The CDR3 contains 15 residues. The CDR3 is CASKGTGDMNTEAFF. The CDR3 DNA reads TGTGCCAGTAAAGGGACAGGGGATATGAACACTGAAGCTTTCTTT.

The chain uses TRBV24-1 and TRBJ2-5; D perhaps matches TRBD1 (6 bases). CDR1 and CDR2 from the germline V gene are KGHDR and SFDVKD. Trimming removed 3 bases from V and 2 bases from J, with 12 bases in between. The CDR3 loop spans 15 amino acids. CDR3 protein: CATSDAKGQQETQYF. The CDR3 nucleotides are TGTGCCACCAGTGATGCAAAGGGACAACAAGAGACCCAGTACTTC.

The chain combines TRBV2 with TRBJ2-2, with a tentative D call TRBD1 (5 bases). The CDR3 contains 14 residues. Germline V CDR1 and CDR2: SNHLY, FYNNEI. V lost 2 bases to trimming and J lost 4 bases, with 8 bases between them. DNA of the CDR3: TGTGCCAGCAGTGAACAGGGTAGCACCGGGGAGCTGTTTTTT. Its protein is CASSEQGSTGELFF.

The chain uses TRBV5-5 and TRBJ1-1; 7 bases are shared with TRBD1. Trimming cost V 4 bases and J 3 bases; bases outside gene matches: 9. The length of the CDR3 is 15 residues. CDR1 and CDR2 from the germline V gene are SGHKS and YYEKEE (reference sequence). The DNA of the CDR3 is TGTGCCAGCAGCGGGAACACGGGACAGTACACTGAAGCTTTCTTT. It yields the protein CASSGNTGQYTEAFF.

V usage is TRBV19 and J usage is TRBJ1-1; 8 bases agree with TRBD1. CDR3 length: 15 amino acids. Germline V gene lookup returns CDR1 LNHDA and CDR2 SQIVND (reference sequence). Trimming removed 7 bases from V and 1 base from J; junction bases left unmatched: 8. This CDR3 reads CASTGTGGPNTEAFF. The DNA of the CDR3 is TGTGCCAGTACCGGAACAGGGGGACCGAACACTGAAGCTTTCTTT. Filled out from reference TRBV19 and TRBJ1-1, the complete variable domain reads DGGITQSPKYLFRKEGQNVTLSCEQNLNHDAMYWYRQDPGQGLRLIYYSQIVNDFQKGDIAEGYSVSREKKESFPLTVTSAQKNPTAFYLCASTGTGGPNTEAFFGQGTRLTVV.

The chain employs TRBV29-1 and TRBJ2-3, with TRBD1 matching 11 bases. CDR3 length: 15 residues. Germline CDR1 and CDR2: SQVTM and ANQGSEA. Trimming at V came to 6 bases and at J to 3 bases, leaving 8 bases not matched to a gene. The CDR3 reads CSVRGQGVRTDTQYF. For the CDR3, the DNA is TGCAGCGTCCGGGGACAGGGGGTTCGGACAGATACGCAGTATTTT.

The chain couples TRBV7-2 to TRBJ1-5; D is perhaps TRBD1 (6 bases). Trimming removed 1 base at V and 6 bases at J, with 16 bases between. Looked up from germline, CDR1 is SGHTA and CDR2 is FQGNSA. The CDR3 spans 16 residues. CDR3 sequence: CASSLVATGSSQPQHF. The CDR3 nucleotides read TGTGCCAGCAGCTTAGTAGCTACAGGGTCGAGTCAGCCCCAGCATTTT.

This chain connects TRBV7-9 to TRBJ2-5; a weak D match, TRBD1 (5 bases). This CDR3 is 14 amino acids long. Trimming stripped 1 base from V and 1 base from J, with 7 bases between. Germline loops: CDR1 SEHNR, CDR2 FQNEAQ (reference sequence). The CDR3, as DNA: TGTGCCAGCAGCTTAGTAGGGGCCCAAGAGACCCAGTACTTC. The encoded protein is CASSLVGAQETQYF.

The rearrangement links TRBV5-5 to TRBJ2-5; the D gene is possibly TRBD2 (5 bases). This CDR3 contains 15 residues. Trimming took off 9 bases at V and 5 bases at J, with 23 bases between the two ends. Germline V CDR1 and CDR2: SGHKS, YYEKEE (reference sequence). CDR3 bases: TGTGCCACCCAGCGGTCCCGAGACTCATGGGAGACCCAGTACTTC. As protein: CATQRSRDSWETQYF.

The rearrangement uses TRBV5-1 and TRBJ2-1; TRBD1 matches 7 bases. CDR3 size: 16 residues. Looked up from germline, CDR1 is SGHRS and CDR2 is YFSETQ. V shed 4 bases, J shed 0 bases, and the junction held 7 bases outside the gene matches. The DNA of the CDR3 is TGCGCCAGCAGCGCGAACCGGGACAGCTCCTACAATGAGCAGTTCTTC. This codes for CASSANRDSSYNEQFF.

This chain joins TRBV2 and TRBJ2-3, with 8 positions matching TRBD1. The ends lost 0 bases at V and 11 bases at J; junction bases unmatched: 10. CDR1 and CDR2 (germline): SNHLY, FYNNEI. The length of the CDR3 is 15 residues. The CDR3 bases are TGTGCCAGCAGTGAAGCCGGGGGAGGACAGGGAAAGCAGTATTTT. Translating gives CASSEAGGGQGKQYF.